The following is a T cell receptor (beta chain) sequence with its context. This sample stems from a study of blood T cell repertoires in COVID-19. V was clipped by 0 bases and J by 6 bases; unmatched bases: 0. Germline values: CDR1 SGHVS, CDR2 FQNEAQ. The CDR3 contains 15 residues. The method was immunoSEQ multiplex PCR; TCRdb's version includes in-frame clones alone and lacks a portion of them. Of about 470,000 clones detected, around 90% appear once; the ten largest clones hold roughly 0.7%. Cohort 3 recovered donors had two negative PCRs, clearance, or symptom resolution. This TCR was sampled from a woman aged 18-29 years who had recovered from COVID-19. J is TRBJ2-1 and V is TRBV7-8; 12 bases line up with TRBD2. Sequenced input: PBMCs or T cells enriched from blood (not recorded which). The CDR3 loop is CASSLAGLAGNEQFF. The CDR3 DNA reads TGTGCCAGCAGCTTAGCGGGACTAGCGGGCAATGAGCAGTTCTTC.